This T cell receptor (beta chain) was profiled in a study of memory CD4+ T cells and cytomegalovirus serostatus. Whole-study context: This sample comes from healthy Belgian adults, fewer than ten CMV seropositive, some 22 seronegative.

With regard to this clone: The target antigen is unknown.

Germline CDR1 and CDR2: KGHSH and LQKENI. The CDR3 is 13 amino acids. Deletions cut 5 bases from V and 4 bases from J, with 9 bases between. General study points: Median bootstrapped AUC for CMV status was about 0.94 originally, roughly 0.92 US-trained. The CMV-associated TCR signature appears largely within the CD4+ memory repertoire. CD4+ memory repertoires contained 67 of 164 reported CMV TCRbeta sequences.

Single viable CD3+CD4+CD8-CD45RO+ cells were sorted as the memory CD4+ T cells. Assay: immunoSEQ multiplex PCR; the TCRdb copy retains only in-frame clones and omits some. Seen here are under 80,000 clones, 75% to 85% observed once, and the top ten hold 2.6%. Source material: memory CD4+ T cells from blood. V usage is TRBV18 and J usage is TRBJ1-5; no reliable D call. This receptor was obtained from an adult in good health and CMV-seropositive. CDR3 nucleotide sequence: TGTGCCAGCTCAAACGACGGGAATCAGCCCCAGCATTTT. It encodes CASSNDGNQPQHF.